The 23 T cell receptor beta chains given below trace back to one sample, sequenced in a study of T cell changes during pregnancy in multiple sclerosis. TCRdb's copy holds only in-frame clones and misses some; the assay was immunoSEQ multiplex PCR. Here the sample spans around 60,000 clones, over 85% being singletons. The sequences come from CD4+ T cells from peripheral blood mononuclear cells, collected before pregnancy. These receptor sequences come from a female donor with multiple sclerosis, enrolled in a pregnancy study.

This chain links TRBV9 with TRBJ2-7, with D tentatively TRBD1 (6 bases). CDR1 is SGDLS and CDR2 is YYNGEE in the germline V gene. This CDR3 region has 15 residues. Between the trimmed V and J ends, which lost 6 bases and 5 bases, there was a span of 21 bases. This chain's CDR3 is CASTPLLTGSHEQYF. DNA for the CDR3: TGTGCCAGCACCCCCTTACTGACAGGCAGCCACGAGCAGTACTTC.

Only one count was recorded for this clone. The chain recombines TRBV6-6 with TRBJ2-1, with TRBD2 identical over 7 bases. Germline lookup yields CDR1 MNHNY and CDR2 SVGAGI (reference sequence). J was trimmed by 2 bases and V by 6 bases; bases with no gene match: 10. The CDR3 spans 16 residues. The CDR3 here is CASSPFSGPAYNEQFF. The CDR3 DNA reads as TGTGCCAGCAGCCCTTTTAGCGGGCCCGCCTACAATGAGCAGTTCTTC.

This clone was detected only once. V gene TRBV20-1 combines with J gene TRBJ2-1; 7 positions agree with TRBD1. The CDR3 contains 11 residues. V was clipped by 5 bases and J by 6 bases; unmatched bases: 1. Per the germline V gene, CDR1 is DFQATT and CDR2 is SNEGSKA (reference sequence). As DNA, the CDR3 is TGCAGTGCTGCAGGGGGCAATGAGCAGTTCTTC. As protein: CSAAGGNEQFF.

The chain recombines TRBV28 with TRBJ1-2, with D possibly being TRBD1 (6 bases). CDR1 is MDHEN, CDR2 SYDVKM, per germline. Trimming left V 7 bases short and J 8 bases short, with 20 bases between. This CDR3 is built from 14 residues. The CDR3 sequence is CASTLGGALEGYTF. CDR3 nucleotides: TGTGCCAGCACTCTAGGGGGGGCGCTTGAAGGCTACACCTTC.

The chain carries TRBV29-1 and TRBJ2-7; 7 nucleotides line up with TRBD2. The CDR3 is 12 residues long. Germline CDR1 is SQVTM and CDR2 is ANQGSEA. The ends lost 7 bases at V and 7 bases at J; junction bases unmatched: 10. The CDR3, as DNA: TGCAGCGCACTAACGGGAGCGGGGGAGCAGTACTTC. Its protein product is CSALTGAGEQYF.

V usage is TRBV21-1 and J usage is TRBJ2-7; the table names TRBD2, a call not compared with the DNA. TRBV21-1 is reported as a pseudogene. The CDR3 consists of 16 residues. The DNA for the CDR3 is TGTGCCAGCAGCAAAGCGCAGCGGGATTCGACGTACGAGCAGTACTTC. It translates to CASSKAQRDSTYEQYF.

CDR3 residues: CAWSLNTGELFF. The CDR3 DNA is TGTGCCTGGAGTTTAAACACCGGGGAGCTGTTTTTT. The rearrangement links TRBV30 to TRBJ2-2; no clear D gene. CDR1 is GTSNPN, CDR2 SVGIG, per germline (reference sequence). V dropped 2 bases and J dropped 2 bases, with 3 bases sitting between them. The CDR3 has 12 amino acids.

This chain connects TRBV4-1 to TRBJ2-1; 11 nucleotides match TRBD2. The ends lost 3 bases at V and 5 bases at J; junction bases unmatched: 18. CDR1 is MGHRA and CDR2 is YSYEKL in the germline V gene. The CDR3 totals 20 residues. DNA for the CDR3: TGCGCCAGCAGCCATGGGGCTGTAGTTTCTAGCGGGAGGTCACACAATGAGCAGTTCTTC. Its protein product is CASSHGAVVSSGRSHNEQFF.

The CDR3 spells CASSIAAANTGELFF. Written as DNA, the CDR3 is TGTGCCAGTAGTATAGCGGCGGCCAACACCGGGGAGCTGTTTTTT. This sequence joins TRBV19 and TRBJ2-2; no definite D call. This CDR3 comprises 15 residues. The V gene's germline CDR1 is LNHDA and CDR2 SQIVND (reference sequence). The V gene lost 1 base and the J gene lost 2 bases, with 8 bases spanning the gap.

The J gene is TRBJ1-2, the V gene TRBV6-5, with D hard to call. CDR1 MNHEY and CDR2 SVGAGI come from the germline V gene. The CDR3 sequence is 13 residues long. Trimming removed 1 base at V and 3 bases at J, with 6 bases between. The CDR3 region has the DNA TGTGCCAGCAGTTACTGGCAACACTATGGCTACACCTTC. Translating it yields CASSYWQHYGYTF.

The rearrangement uses TRBV5-1 and TRBJ2-4; tentative D call: TRBD2 (5 bases). Trimming shortened V by 4 bases and J by 0 bases, and 20 bases separated the two germline ends. Germline V gene data show CDR1 as SGHRS and CDR2 as YFSETQ. The CDR3 loop spans 18 amino acids. DNA for the CDR3: TGCGCCAGCAGCCCCACGCTAGGCGGGTCAATAGCCAAAAACATTCAGTACTTC. As protein: CASSPTLGGSIAKNIQYF.

The rearrangement joins TRBV7-9 to TRBJ1-3; D is ambiguous. The CDR3 loop spans 18 amino acids. Germline V CDR1 and CDR2: SEHNR, FQNEAQ (reference sequence). Trimming removed 2 bases from V and 0 bases from J, with 17 bases in between. In DNA form, the CDR3 reads TGTGCCAGCAGCTTAACTGTCGGGGTACAACGCTCTGGAAACACCATATATTTT. Protein sequence: CASSLTVGVQRSGNTIYF.

In nucleotides, the CDR3 is TGTGCCATCAGTGAGGGACAGGGAGCTCAGCCCCAGCATTTT. Translation: CAISEGQGAQPQHF. The rearrangement joins TRBV10-3 to TRBJ1-5; TRBD1 aligns across 8 bases. CDR1 and CDR2 (germline): ENHRY, SYGVKD. V lost 2 bases and J lost 6; bases outside the gene matches: 3. CDR3 length: 14 residues.

The CDR3 coding sequence is TGTGCCAGCAGCCAAGAGTCTAGCGGGATAAATGAGCAGTTCTTC. It yields the protein CASSQESSGINEQFF. The chain carries TRBV4-2 and TRBJ2-1; 9 nucleotides line up with TRBD2. CDR3 length: 15 amino acids. Germline lookup yields CDR1 LGHNA and CDR2 YNFKEQ. The V segment lost 0 bases and the J segment 7 bases; nucleotides outside the gene matches: 4.

This chain's CDR3 is CSVVVSFAGFSYEQYF. The CDR3 coding sequence is TGCAGCGTTGTTGTTTCGTTTGCGGGATTTTCCTACGAGCAGTACTTC. The chain uses TRBV29-1 and TRBJ2-7; weak D call: TRBD2 (6 bases). Trimming removed 4 bases at V and 1 base at J, with 20 bases between. Germline V gives CDR1 SQVTM, CDR2 ANQGSEA. The CDR3 length is 16 residues.

CDR3 sequence reads: CASSLEAGGREKLFF. The DNA for the CDR3 is TGTGCCAGCAGTTTAGAGGCAGGGGGAAGGGAAAAACTGTTTTTT. The chain carries TRBV27 and TRBJ1-4, with 7 bases aligning to TRBD1. V gave up 2 bases and J gave up 8 bases; unmatched junction bases: 8. The V gene's germline CDR1 is MNHEY and CDR2 SMNVEV (reference sequence). The length of the CDR3 is 15 residues.

Note on this clone: The same CDR3 is also encoded by other DNA sequences in this sample. This chain uses TRBV5-1 with TRBJ2-7; tentative D call: TRBD2 (5 bases). The V gene's germline CDR1 is SGHRS and CDR2 YFSETQ. The CDR3 runs 15 residues. The V end was cut by 1 base, the J end by 0 bases, with 11 bases between. The CDR3 DNA follows: TGCGCCAGCAGCTTGTCGAGCGGACGCTCCTACGAGCAGTACTTC. Translated, it gives CASSLSSGRSYEQYF.

This clone was seen once. The chain employs TRBV27 and TRBJ1-4; 8 bases fit TRBD1. Unmatched junction bases numbered 5, after V lost 2 bases and J lost 3 bases. CDR3 length: 16 amino acids. Looked up from germline, CDR1 is MNHEY and CDR2 is SMNVEV (reference sequence). Here the CDR3 reads CASSLGQGAANEKLFF. CDR3 in DNA: TGTGCCAGCAGTTTAGGGCAGGGGGCGGCTAATGAAAAACTGTTTTTT. Using reference TRBV27 and TRBJ1-4 for the parts outside the CDR3, the full variable domain is EAQVTQNPRYLITVTGKKLTVTCSQNMNHEYMSWYRQDPGLGLRQIYYSMNVEVTDKGDVPEGYKVSRKEKRNFPLILESPSPNQTSLYFCASSLGQGAANEKLFFGSGTQLSVL.

The table lists this clone with a count of one. The chain has TRBV25-1 and TRBJ2-3; unclear D gene. Trimming shortened V by 5 bases and J by 4 bases, and 13 bases separated the two germline ends. This CDR3 is built from 14 residues. Germline-derived CDR1 and CDR2 are MGHDK and SYGVNS. In DNA form, the CDR3 reads TGTGCCAGCAGTCAAGTGACTGTTCCAGATACGCAGTATTTT. Translated: CASSQVTVPDTQYF.

The V call is TRBV7-3, the J call TRBJ1-1, with D unclear. Deletions cut 2 bases from V and 2 bases from J, with 9 bases between. The CDR3 totals 14 residues. In germline, CDR1 is SGHTA, CDR2 FQGTGA. CDR3 in amino acids: CASSLSGLNTEAFF. Here the CDR3 DNA reads TGTGCCAGCAGCTTATCGGGTCTTAACACTGAAGCTTTCTTT.

V is TRBV6-5 and J is TRBJ2-7; possibly TRBD1 for D (6 bases). The V end lost 2 bases, the J end lost 6 bases, and 17 bases lay between the germline ends. Per the germline V gene, CDR1 is MNHEY and CDR2 is SVGAGI. The CDR3 spans 15 residues. DNA of the CDR3: TGTGCCAGCAGTTACGGGGGCACGGAGATCCCCGAGCAGTACTTC. This sequence encodes CASSYGGTEIPEQYF.

DNA for the CDR3: TGTGCCAGCAGTTACCTTAGCGGGAGAAGAAGGGGTGAGCAGTTCTTC. Translation: CASSYLSGRRRGEQFF. This chain connects TRBV6-5 to TRBJ2-1, with TRBD2 identical over 9 bases. This CDR3 region has 16 residues. Germline V gives CDR1 MNHEY, CDR2 SVGAGI. The V gene end was trimmed by 2 bases and the J gene end by 9 bases; junction bases not matched to a gene: 11.

The rearrangement joins TRBV19 to TRBJ1-1, with a possible D match to TRBD1 (6 bases). CDR3 length: 15 residues. Trimming pared 3 bases from V and 2 bases from J, leaving 13 bases between. CDR1 LNHDA and CDR2 SQIVND come from the germline V gene (reference sequence). This CDR3 is CASSMDSRENTEAFF. As DNA, the CDR3 is TGTGCCAGTAGTATGGACAGTAGGGAAAACACTGAAGCTTTCTTT. Full variable domain (rest looked up from reference TRBV19 and TRBJ1-1): DGGITQSPKYLFRKEGQNVTLSCEQNLNHDAMYWYRQDPGQGLRLIYYSQIVNDFQKGDIAEGYSVSREKKESFPLTVTSAQKNPTAFYLCASSMDSRENTEAFFGQGTRLTVV.